This TCR beta chain is from a study of beta chain features in type 1 diabetes. Overall study findings and caveats: PCR may have favored shorter templates equally in patients and controls. Researchers reported that naive, central memory and Treg TCRB repertoires appeared more similar in patients than in healthy donors. Patients with Type 1 diabetes showed moderately but significantly shorter TCRB CDR3s in all four CD4+ subsets.

A CD45RO/CCR7/CD25/CD127/CD95/CD27 panel sorted naive, central memory, regulatory and stem cell-like memory CD4+ cells. The whole isolated RNA underwent reverse transcription, so sequencing captured expressed TCRB transcripts. TCRdb keeps only in-frame clones here, not all; method: immunoSEQ multiplex PCR. Among fewer than 350,000 clones listed, about 15% were seen once. Notes on this clone: The antigen is undetermined.

CDR1 SGHTA and CDR2 FQGNSA come from the germline V gene. Trimming cost V 5 bases and J 0 bases; bases outside gene matches: 10. CDR3 length: 19 residues. The clonotype was recovered from a man aged 18 to 29 with type 1 diabetes. Sequences were obtained from naive CD4+ T cells from blood. The chain recombines TRBV7-2 with TRBJ2-1; TRBD2 aligns across 13 bases. CDR3 sequence: CASSPGLAGVLSSYNEQFF. The CDR3 DNA sequence: TGTGCCAGCAGCCCTGGACTAGCGGGGGTACTAAGCTCCTACAATGAGCAGTTCTTC. The complete variable domain, with remaining parts taken from reference TRBV7-2 and TRBJ2-1, reads GAGVSQSPSNKVTEKGKDVELRCDPISGHTALYWYRQSLGQGLEFLIYFQGNSAPDKSGLPSDRFSAERTGGSVSTLTIQRTQQEDSAVYLCASSPGLAGVLSSYNEQFFGPGTRLTVL.